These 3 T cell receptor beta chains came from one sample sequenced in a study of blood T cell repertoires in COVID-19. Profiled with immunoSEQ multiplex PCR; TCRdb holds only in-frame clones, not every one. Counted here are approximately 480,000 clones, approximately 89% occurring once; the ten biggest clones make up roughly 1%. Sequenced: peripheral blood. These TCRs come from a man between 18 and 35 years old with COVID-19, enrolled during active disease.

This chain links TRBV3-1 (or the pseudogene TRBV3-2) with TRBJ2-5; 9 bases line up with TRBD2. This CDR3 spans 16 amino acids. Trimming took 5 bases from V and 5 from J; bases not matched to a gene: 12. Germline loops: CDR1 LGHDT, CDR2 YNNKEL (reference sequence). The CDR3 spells CASSRLSGGTGETQYF. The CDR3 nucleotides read TGTGCCAGCAGCAGACTCAGCGGGGGGACCGGGGAGACCCAGTACTTC.

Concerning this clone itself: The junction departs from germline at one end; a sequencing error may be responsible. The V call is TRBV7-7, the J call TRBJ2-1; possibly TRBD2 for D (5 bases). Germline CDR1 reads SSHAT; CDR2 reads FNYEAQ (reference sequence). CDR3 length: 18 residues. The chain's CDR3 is CASSLGMRAKLSYNEQFF. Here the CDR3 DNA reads TGTGCTAGCAGCTTAGGTATGCGGGCCAAACTTTCCTACAATGAGCAGTTCTTC.

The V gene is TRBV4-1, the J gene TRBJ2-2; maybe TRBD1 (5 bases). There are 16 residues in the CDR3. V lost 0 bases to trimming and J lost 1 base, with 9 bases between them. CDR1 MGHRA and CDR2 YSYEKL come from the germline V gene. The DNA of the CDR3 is TGCGCCAGCAGCCAAGATTTAGGGGTGAACACCGGGGAGCTGTTTTTT. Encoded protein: CASSQDLGVNTGELFF.